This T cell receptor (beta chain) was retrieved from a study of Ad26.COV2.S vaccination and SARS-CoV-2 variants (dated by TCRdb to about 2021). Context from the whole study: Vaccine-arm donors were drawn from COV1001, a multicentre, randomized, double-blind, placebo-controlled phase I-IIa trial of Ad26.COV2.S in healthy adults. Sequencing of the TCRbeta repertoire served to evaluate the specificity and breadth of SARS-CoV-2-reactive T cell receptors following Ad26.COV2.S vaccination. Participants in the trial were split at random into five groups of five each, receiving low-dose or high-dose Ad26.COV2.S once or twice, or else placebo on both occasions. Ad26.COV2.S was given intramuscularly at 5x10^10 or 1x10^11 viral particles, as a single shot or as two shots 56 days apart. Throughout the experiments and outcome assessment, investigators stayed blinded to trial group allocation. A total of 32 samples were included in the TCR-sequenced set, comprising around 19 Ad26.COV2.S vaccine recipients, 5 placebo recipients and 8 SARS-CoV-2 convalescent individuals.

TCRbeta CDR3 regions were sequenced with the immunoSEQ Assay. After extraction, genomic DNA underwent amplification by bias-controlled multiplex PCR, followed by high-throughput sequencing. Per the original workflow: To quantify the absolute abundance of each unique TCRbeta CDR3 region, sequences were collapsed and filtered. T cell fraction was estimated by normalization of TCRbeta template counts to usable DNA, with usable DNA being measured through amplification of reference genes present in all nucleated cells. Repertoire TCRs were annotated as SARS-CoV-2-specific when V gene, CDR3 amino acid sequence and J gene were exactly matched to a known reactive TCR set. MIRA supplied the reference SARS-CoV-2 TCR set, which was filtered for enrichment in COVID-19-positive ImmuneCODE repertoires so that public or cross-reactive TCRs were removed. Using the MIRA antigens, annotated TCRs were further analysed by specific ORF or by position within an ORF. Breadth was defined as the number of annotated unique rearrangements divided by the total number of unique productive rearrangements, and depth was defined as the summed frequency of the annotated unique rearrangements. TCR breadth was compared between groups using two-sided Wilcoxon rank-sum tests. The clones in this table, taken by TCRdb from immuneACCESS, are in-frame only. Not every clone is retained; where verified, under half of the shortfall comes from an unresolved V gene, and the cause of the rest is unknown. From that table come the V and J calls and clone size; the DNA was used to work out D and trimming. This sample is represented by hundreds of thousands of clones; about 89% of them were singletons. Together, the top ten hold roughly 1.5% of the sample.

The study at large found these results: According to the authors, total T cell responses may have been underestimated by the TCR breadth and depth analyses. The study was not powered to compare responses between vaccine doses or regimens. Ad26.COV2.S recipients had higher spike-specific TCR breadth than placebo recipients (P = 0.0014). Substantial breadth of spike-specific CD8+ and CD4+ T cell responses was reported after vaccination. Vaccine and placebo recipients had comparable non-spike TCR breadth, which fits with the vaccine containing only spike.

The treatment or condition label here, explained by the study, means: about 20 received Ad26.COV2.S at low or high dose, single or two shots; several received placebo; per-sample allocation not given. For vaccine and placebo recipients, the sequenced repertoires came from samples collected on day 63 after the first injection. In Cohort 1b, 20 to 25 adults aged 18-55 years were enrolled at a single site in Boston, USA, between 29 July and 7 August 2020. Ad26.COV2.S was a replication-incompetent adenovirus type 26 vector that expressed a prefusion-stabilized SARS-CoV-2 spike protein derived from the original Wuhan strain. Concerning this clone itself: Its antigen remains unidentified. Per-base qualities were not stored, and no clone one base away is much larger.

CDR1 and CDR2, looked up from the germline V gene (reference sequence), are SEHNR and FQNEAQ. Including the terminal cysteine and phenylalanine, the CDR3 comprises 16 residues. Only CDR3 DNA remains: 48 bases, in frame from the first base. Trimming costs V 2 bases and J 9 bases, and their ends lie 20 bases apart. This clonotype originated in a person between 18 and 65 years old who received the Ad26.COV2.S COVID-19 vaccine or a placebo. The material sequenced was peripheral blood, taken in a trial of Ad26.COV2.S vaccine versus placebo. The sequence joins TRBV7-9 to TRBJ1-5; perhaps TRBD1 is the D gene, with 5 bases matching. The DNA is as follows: TGTGCCAGCAGCTTATCCGAGGGGTTAACGTTAAGGCCCCAGCATTTT. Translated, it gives CASSLSEGLTLRPQHF.